This T cell receptor beta chain was identified during a study of blood T cell repertoires in COVID-19. For the study at large: COVID-19 samples from acute and convalescent phases originated in the United States, Italy and Spain. The analysed material was cDNA or gDNA that came from T cells, B-cell-depleted T cells, or PBMCs.

Authors' analysis steps: Nucleated cell counts were estimated from reference gene primer amplification. Sequencing was performed with immunoSEQ multiplex PCR; in TCRdb, only in-frame clones are kept and a portion is missing. The DNA was the basis for D and trimming; V, J and clone size are from that table. Here the sample spans 170,000 or so clones, 80% to 85% being singletons. Seattle enrolled patients during active infection and tracked them longitudinally. The CDR3 length is 12 residues. Per the germline V gene, CDR1 is SNHLY and CDR2 is FYNNEI. V lost 4 bases and J 11 bases, leaving 14 bases between the germline ends.

The J gene is TRBJ1-1, the V gene TRBV2, with no clear D. The material sequenced was peripheral blood. This clonotype originated in a woman aged 40 to 50 with COVID-19, enrolled during active disease. The CDR3 DNA reads as TGTGCCAGCAGTGTGCAGGCTTATGGGGCTTTCTTT. This encodes CASSVQAYGAFF.